One sample yielded the 6 T cell receptor beta chains listed below, sequenced in a study of Ad26.COV2.S vaccination and SARS-CoV-2 variants. Profiling relied on immunoSEQ multiplex PCR, and the TCRdb table lists in-frame clones only, not all of them. Of 150,000 to 200,000 clones in the sample, around 90% are singletons; the top ten hold more than 4.5%. Sequences were derived from peripheral blood, sampled after recovery from COVID-19. These receptors were obtained from a human donor who had recovered from COVID-19.

The V and J genes are TRBV18 and TRBJ2-5; D is perhaps TRBD1 or TRBD2 (5 bases each). CDR1 and CDR2 (germline): KGHSH, LQKENI. This CDR3 comprises 16 residues. V was pared by 1 base and J by 2 bases, with 14 bases between. CDR3 in DNA: TGTGCCAGCTCACCACGCCGGGACCCCGGACAAGAGACCCAGTACTTC. Its translation is CASSPRRDPGQETQYF.

The V call is TRBV24-1, the J call TRBJ2-5; the D is unclear. The CDR3 is made up of 9 amino acids. Trimming shortened V by 6 bases and J by 9 bases, and 4 bases separated the two germline ends. Germline CDR1 reads KGHDR; CDR2 reads SFDVKD. This chain's CDR3 is CATSHAQYF. CDR3 bases: TGTGCCACCAGTCACGCCCAGTACTTC.

This clone has only one observation. This chain uses TRBV6-5 with TRBJ1-1; 8 positions agree with TRBD1. The ends lost 6 bases at V and 5 bases at J; junction bases unmatched: 11. CDR1 is MNHEY, CDR2 SVGAGI, per germline. This CDR3 is built from 15 residues. CDR3 nucleotides: TGTGCCAGCAGCCCCGGAAGGACAGGGAGGACTGAAGCTTTCTTT. Protein product: CASSPGRTGRTEAFF.

The V and J genes are TRBV14 and TRBJ2-7; 8 bases align to TRBD2. V lost 0 bases to trimming and J lost 0 bases; unmatched junction nucleotides: 10. CDR3 length equals 18 residues. Germline V gene sequence: CDR1 SGHDN, CDR2 FVKESK. CDR3 coding DNA: TGTGCCAGCAGCCAAGAAAAAAAAGCGGGGGCCAGCTCCTACGAGCAGTACTTC. This sequence encodes CASSQEKKAGASSYEQYF.

The chain has TRBV29-1 and TRBJ2-7; TRBD2 agrees at 7 bases. The CDR3 has 14 residues. Germline lookup yields CDR1 SQVTM and CDR2 ANQGSEA. The V gene end was trimmed by 3 bases and the J gene end by 3 bases; junction bases not matched to a gene: 8. CDR3 sequence (DNA): TGCAGCGTTGACGGCGGGGGAGAAGGCTACGAGCAGTACTTC. Translation gives CSVDGGGEGYEQYF.

V usage is TRBV5-1 and J usage is TRBJ1-2; TRBD1 might be the D (5 bases). CDR1 is SGHRS, CDR2 YFSETQ, per germline. The CDR3 has 13 residues. Between the trimmed V and J ends, which lost 7 bases and 1 base, there was a span of 11 bases. CDR3 bases: TGCGCCAGCGGCGGGGGACTTAACTATGGCTACACCTTC. This sequence encodes CASGGGLNYGYTF.